This T cell receptor (beta chain) was identified during a study of T cells in Graves' hyperthyroidism and ophthalmopathy. Study-wide background: Sampling of peripheral blood happened at initial diagnosis, prior to any treatment.

Criteria for exclusion of patients were uncontrolled infection, other autoimmune disease, pregnancy or lactation. Diagnoses used clinical symptoms, serum thyroxine and TRAb, thyroid ultrasound and orbital computed tomography. Study conclusions and caveats: The majority of expanded thyroid clonotypes above 0.001 also appeared in blood.

RNA transcripts yielded amplified TCR beta CDR3 regions. First-round RT-PCR with HTBI primers amplified the TCR CDR3 region. TCRdb itself ran the multiplex PCR reads through MiXCR, one entry per CDR3 protein. In the table there are approximately 870,000 distinct CDR3 sequences, 35% to 45% of which are singletons. The CDR3 has 12 amino acids. Trimming removed 0 bases from V and 8 bases from J, with 7 bases in between. Per germline, CDR1 MNHEY and CDR2 SVGAGI. The table lists this clonotype with many counts. The antigen remains unidentified. V usage is TRBV6-5 and J usage is TRBJ1-1; D not certain. Material: blood. The TCR originated in a man aged 18 to 35 with Graves' hyperthyroidism. The CDR3 DNA follows: TGTGCCAGCAGTTACTCGACGGGCGAAGCTTTCTTT. Its protein is CASSYSTGEAFF.